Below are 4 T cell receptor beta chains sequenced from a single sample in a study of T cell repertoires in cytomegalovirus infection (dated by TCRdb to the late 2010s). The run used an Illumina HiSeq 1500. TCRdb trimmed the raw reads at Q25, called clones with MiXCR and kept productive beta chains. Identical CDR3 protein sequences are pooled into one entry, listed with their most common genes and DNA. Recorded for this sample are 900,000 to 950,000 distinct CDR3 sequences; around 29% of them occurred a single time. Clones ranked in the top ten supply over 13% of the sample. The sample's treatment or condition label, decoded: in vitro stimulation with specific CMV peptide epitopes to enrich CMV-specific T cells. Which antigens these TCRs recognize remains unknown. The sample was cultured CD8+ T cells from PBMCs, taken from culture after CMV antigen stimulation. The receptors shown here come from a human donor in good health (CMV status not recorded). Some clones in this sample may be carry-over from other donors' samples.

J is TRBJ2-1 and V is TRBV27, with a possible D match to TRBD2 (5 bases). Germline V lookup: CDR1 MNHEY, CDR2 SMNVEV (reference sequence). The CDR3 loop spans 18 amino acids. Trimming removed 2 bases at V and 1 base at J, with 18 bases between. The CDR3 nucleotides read TGTGCCAGCAGTTTAAGTATTGTAGCGTCGGTGTCCTACAATGAGCAGTTCTTC. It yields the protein CASSLSIVASVSYNEQFF.

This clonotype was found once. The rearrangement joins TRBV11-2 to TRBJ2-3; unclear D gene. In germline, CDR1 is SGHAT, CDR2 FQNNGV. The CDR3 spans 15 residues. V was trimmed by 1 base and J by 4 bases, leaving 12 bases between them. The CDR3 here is CASSLVGHFPDTQYF. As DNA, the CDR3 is TGTGCCAGCAGCTTAGTGGGCCATTTCCCAGATACGCAGTATTTT.

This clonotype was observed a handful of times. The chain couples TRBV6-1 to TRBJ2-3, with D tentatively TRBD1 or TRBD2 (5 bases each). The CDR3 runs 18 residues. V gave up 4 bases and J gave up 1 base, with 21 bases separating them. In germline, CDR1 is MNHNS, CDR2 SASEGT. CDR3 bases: TGTGCCAGCAGTGTCCCGGGACCAACAAAAACTCGCACAGATACGCAGTATTTT. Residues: CASSVPGPTKTRTDTQYF.

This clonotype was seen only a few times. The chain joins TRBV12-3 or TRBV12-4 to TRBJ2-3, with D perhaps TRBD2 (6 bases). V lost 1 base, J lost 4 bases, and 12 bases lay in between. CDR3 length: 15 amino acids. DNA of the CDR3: TGTGCCAGCAGTTTAGTTGGGGGGACGGCAGATACGCAGTATTTT. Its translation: CASSLVGGTADTQYF.